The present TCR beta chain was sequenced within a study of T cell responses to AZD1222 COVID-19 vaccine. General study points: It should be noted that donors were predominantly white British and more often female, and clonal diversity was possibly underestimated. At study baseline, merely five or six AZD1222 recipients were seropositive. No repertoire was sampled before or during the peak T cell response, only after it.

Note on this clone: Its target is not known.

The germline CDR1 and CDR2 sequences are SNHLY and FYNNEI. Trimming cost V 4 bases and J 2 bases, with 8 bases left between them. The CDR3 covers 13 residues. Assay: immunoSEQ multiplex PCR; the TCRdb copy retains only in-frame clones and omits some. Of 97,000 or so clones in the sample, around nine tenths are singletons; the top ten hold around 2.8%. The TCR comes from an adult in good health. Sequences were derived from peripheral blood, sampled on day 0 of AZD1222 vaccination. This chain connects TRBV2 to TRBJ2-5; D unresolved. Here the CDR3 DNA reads TGTGCCAGCAGTGCCGGATTGCAAGAGACCCAGTACTTC. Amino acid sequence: CASSAGLQETQYF.